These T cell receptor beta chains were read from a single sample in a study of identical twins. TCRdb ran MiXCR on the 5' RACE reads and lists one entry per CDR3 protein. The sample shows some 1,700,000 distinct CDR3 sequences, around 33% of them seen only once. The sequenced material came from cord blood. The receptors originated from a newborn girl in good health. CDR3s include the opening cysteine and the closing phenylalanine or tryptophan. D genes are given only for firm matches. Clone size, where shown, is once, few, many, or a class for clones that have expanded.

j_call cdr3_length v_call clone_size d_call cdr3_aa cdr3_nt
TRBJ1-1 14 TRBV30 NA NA CAWSTLSGASEAFF TGTGCCTGGAGTACCCTTTCGGGGGCGTCTGAAGCTTTCTTT
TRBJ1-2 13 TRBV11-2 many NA CASSPIANYGYTF TGTGCCAGCAGCCCAATTGCTAACTATGGCTACACCTTC
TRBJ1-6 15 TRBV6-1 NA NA CASSEKGGRDSPLHF TGTGCCAGCAGTGAAAAAGGAGGCCGAGATTCACCCCTCCACTTT
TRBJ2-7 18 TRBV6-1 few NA CASSEVHVFVTPSYEQYF TGTGCCAGCAGTGAAGTCCATGTTTTTGTGACTCCTTCCTACGAGCAGTACTTC
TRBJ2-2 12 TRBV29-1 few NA CSAKNLTGELFF TGCAGCGCTAAAAACCTTACCGGGGAGCTGTTTTTT
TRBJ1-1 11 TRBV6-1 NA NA CASGLRAEAFF TGTGCCAGCGGACTAAGGGCTGAAGCTTTCTTT
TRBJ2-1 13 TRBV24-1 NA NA CATRQSSYNEQFF TGTGCCACCAGACAGAGCTCCTACAATGAGCAGTTCTTC
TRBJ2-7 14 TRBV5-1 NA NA CASREQGTDCEQYF TGCGCCAGCAGGGAACAGGGAACTGACTGCGAGCAGTACTTC
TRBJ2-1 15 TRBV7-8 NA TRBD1 CASSRWGTVYNEQFF TGTGCCAGCAGCCGGTGGGGGACAGTGTACAATGAGCAGTTCTTC
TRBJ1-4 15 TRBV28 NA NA CASSPPGREEEKLFF TGTGCCAGCAGCCCCCCGGGCAGGGAGGAGGAAAAACTGTTTTTT
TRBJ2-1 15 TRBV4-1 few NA CASSISQLMYNEQFF TGCGCCAGCAGTATAAGCCAGCTAATGTACAATGAGCAGTTCTTC